Here is one T cell receptor beta chain with its context. Trimming cost V 5 bases and J 4 bases; bases outside gene matches: 7. The CDR3 contains 15 residues. CDR1 and CDR2 from the germline V gene are LGHNT and FRNRAP. The table came from immunoSEQ multiplex PCR; TCRdb's copy has only in-frame clones and leaves some out. The table has under 20,000 clones, 85% seen once; the top ten hold approximately 1.1%. The treatment is: preoperative locoregional IRX-2 cytokine immunotherapy. The record originates from a study of preoperative IRX-2 immunotherapy in early breast cancer. V usage is TRBV12-5 and J usage is TRBJ1-3; 8 bases map to TRBD1. This clonotype was obtained from a human donor with breast cancer. The sequenced sample was lymph node tissue, obtained after IRX-2 immunotherapy. Here the CDR3 DNA reads TGTGCTAGTGGTCCCACAGGGGGAGGAGGAAACACCATATATTTT. This codes for CASGPTGGGGNTIYF.